This record looks at one T cell receptor (beta chain) sequence and its context. The clone's antigen remains unknown. It has no much larger one-base neighbor in the sample; base qualities were not kept. In total, fewer than 750 healthy bone marrow donors made up the cohort. At the time of sampling, every cohort member was nominally healthy, though immune exposures that went unrecorded were likely present. The donor was CMV seronegative and belonged to the group of 320 or so seronegative cohort members. A peripheral blood sample was collected from each donor, and TCR beta sequencing was performed on peripheral blood mononuclear cells. Genomic DNA extraction from the blood cell samples was performed with the Qiagen DNeasy Blood Extraction Kit. The germline V gene encodes CDR1 LNHNV and CDR2 YYDKDF (reference sequence). The V end loses 5 bases and the J end loses 2 bases, and a stretch of 14 bases separates them. There are 15 amino acids in the CDR3, from cysteine to phenylalanine inclusive. Solely the CDR3 DNA is kept, with 45 bases framed from the first base.

These data belong to a study of cytomegalovirus exposure and HLA in healthy donors (dated by TCRdb to about 2017). Some background on the complete study: An earlier analysis of roughly 610 of the donors reported approximately 280 Gb of sequence data and approximately 120 million unique TCR beta sequences obtained from roughly 170 million T cells. HLA typing covered class I and class II loci at four-digit resolution. Typing coverage differed by locus: A, B, C, DRB1 and DQB1 were typed in about 620-630 donors, DQA1 in about 500, DPA1 in approximately 600, and DPB1 in just under 480. The study aimed to test whether signatures of past pathogen exposure could be identified by cataloging public T cell receptors. The study used immunosequencing to profile the T cell repertoires of about 670 subjects and linked those repertoires to cytomegalovirus serostatus. In a later genetic analysis, genome-wide SNP genotypes for about 65% of the 666 donors were used, and that subset was treated as a discovery cohort. About 320 gigabases of sequencing data and 80 million or so unique TCR sequences were included in an early release covering around 600 HLA-typed donors. Of the approximately 400 genotyped donors, around 81% fell in the genetic ancestry cluster associated with self-reported Caucasian donors. In addition to the first cohort of roughly 700 subjects, a separate validation cohort of 100 to 150 different subjects was used. All discovery cohort repertoires had been generated using a single sequencing platform. To study patterns of TCR occurrence, a later analysis re-analyzed previously published TCR beta repertoires from several hundred donors and added high-resolution HLA genotyping. The later analysis used no new phenotypic data to find candidate immune exposures, relying instead on TCR beta sequences and their occurrence across donors. Donor age, sex, ethnicity and CMV serostatus were collected together with the repertoire data. Five DR-DQ haplotypes were handled as single units for association and clustering because linkage in the cohort was strong. To decide whether each TCR beta V gene segment behaved as functional or pseudogenic, an earlier analysis of approximately 590 of the donors relied on high-throughput TCR beta sequencing. To predict cytomegalovirus infection status, the study combined high-throughput TCR immunosequencing, statistical association of individual TCRs with disease status, and machine learning. Among roughly 400 genotyped donors of the cohort, an average of approximately 230,000 unique TCR beta nucleotide sequences were sequenced per donor, roughly 20% of them non-productive.

Study-level results and caveats: Immune exposure information for the cohort was limited to CMV serostatus. In a later analysis, HLA-associated TCR beta chains were found to be more clonally expanded and to have lower generation probabilities than equally common non-associated chains. A further reported finding was that TCR beta sequences accurately predicted the HLA-A and HLA-B alleles for most subjects in the first cohort. Because the 87-base-pair reads could not distinguish some IMGT-functional V segments, including TRBV6-2 and TRBV6-3, those segments were excluded. Most TCR sequences were observed very rarely across donors, whereas some public TCRs were present in many individuals. The earlier analysis of approximately 540 of the donors excluded approximately 15 rarely observed V segments, including chromosome 9 orphons, because counts were too low. A later analysis found that most CMV-associated TCR beta chains appeared HLA-restricted, with HLA associations seemingly driven largely by CMV exposure. In the study, 164 TCR beta chains were listed as associated with cytomegalovirus. An earlier analysis of 587 of the donors showed that most TCR beta V segments appeared in productive rearrangements either about 87% or about 30% of the time, which broadly matched IMGT annotations. When HLA alleles, especially DR and DQ, strongly co-occurred, attributing TCR associations to individual alleles was difficult. According to a later analysis, parvovirus B19, influenza, CMV and Epstein-Barr virus appeared linked to several top co-occurrence clusters. Linkage disequilibrium might explain the correlated functional status among segregating V segments, but an unknown experimental factor could not be excluded. A later genetic analysis associated a missense DCLRE1C variant with V-gene and J-gene trimming of TCR beta chains, and an independent cohort replicated the association. The sequencing pipeline was judged likely to have produced a cluster of highly shared sequence variants as a technical artifact. In a later analysis, around 17,000 TCR beta sequences were associated with specific HLA alleles at a false discovery rate of 0.05. According to a later analysis, TCR association rates differed among HLA loci, with DRB1 alleles showing the most associated TCRs and HLA-C alleles showing the fewest. Presence/absence analyses assumed roughly uniform sequencing depth across donors, an assumption that may not hold. This cohort had only TCR beta chains sequenced, and the lack of alpha or paired-chain data limited which features could be detected. A few of the identified cytomegalovirus-associated TCR beta chains were confirmed in vitro to be specific for cytomegalovirus antigens. A later genetic analysis reported fewer N-insertions in productive TCRs among donors in an Asian-associated ancestry cluster than the roughly 620-donor mean. Because some donors lacked HLA typing at each locus, the association tests relied only on the typed subset. The authors suggested that the approach could potentially be generalized to other disease states and immunological phenotypes. Cytomegalovirus status was reported to be diagnosed by the classifier with high specificity and sensitivity in both the original and validation cohorts.

The protocol used for the library was the immunoSEQ multiplex PCR assay. For the multiplex PCR, a mixture combining 60 forward primers for TCR Vbeta segments and 13 reverse primers for TCR Jbeta segments was used. The CDR3 region of rearranged TCR beta genes was amplified from genomic DNA with a multiplex PCR assay. On the Illumina HiSeq System, the amplified TCR beta libraries were sequenced as 87-base-pair reads. In the source study's methods: Across the 670 or so repertoires, a later analysis counted 75 million to 90 million unique TCR beta chains, 9.5 million to 13 million of which were shared by at least two donors. A nearest-neighbor algorithm error-corrected the raw reads and collapsed the reads into unique sequences, merging closely related sequences to remove PCR and sequencing errors. Alignment of CDR3 sequences to IMGT reference sequences was used to assign V, D and J gene segments. Each retained sequence needed at least a six-nucleotide match to both a V gene segment and a J gene segment. A rearrangement counted as productive if the CDR3 had no stop codons and remained in frame with V and J, and every other rearrangement counted as non-productive. Following IMGT convention, CDR3 was defined as the stretch from the second conserved V-encoded cysteine up to the conserved J-encoded phenylalanine. The earlier analysis of approximately 500 of the donors excluded sequences that lacked an unambiguous match to a single V gene segment. In an earlier analysis of 450 to 750 of the donors, a V segment was called functional when productive rearrangements were above 56.7%, and segregating when the standard deviation between donors exceeded 5%. A statistical classification framework was built for diagnosing cytomegalovirus status from the catalog of TCR beta chain sequences. In a later analysis, TCR nucleotide sequences were compared against IMGT/GENE-DB human TR gene sequences so that V and J genes could be assigned. In a later analysis, CDR3 sequences and most-parsimonious VDJ recombination scenarios were assigned using the TCRdist pipeline. In a later analysis, every TCR beta chain was defined by the combination of its CDR3 amino acid sequence and its V-gene family, and reads without a unique V-gene family were dropped. To address suspected cross-contamination and a sequencing artifact, a later analysis removed some 620 highly shared, low-generation-probability nucleotide sequences. In a later analysis, a clonal expansion index was calculated for each public chain from normalized within-repertoire ranks of inferred template counts. In a later analysis, generation probabilities were computed with a VDJ recombination model fitted to out-of-frame rearrangements, and the resulting probabilities were checked against IGoR. A later analysis scored TCR-TCR, TCR-HLA and TCR-CMV co-occurrence with hypergeometric tests, applying a repertoire-size bias correction to TCR pairs. A later analysis estimated false discovery rates by permuting HLA or CMV assignments 20 times. In a later analysis, co-occurring TCRs were grouped with DBSCAN, and TCRdist sequence similarity was added when clustering was performed within HLA-allele-positive subsets. For co-occurrence clustering, repertoires with fewer than 30,000 or more than 120,000 public chains were excluded, along with 5 or 6 repertoires with anomalous nucleotide sharing. The table comes from immuneACCESS by way of TCRdb, which keeps in-frame sequences with V and J called. Part of the clones is missing from these tables; in studies checked, under half for an unresolved V gene and the rest for unknown reasons. V and J calls and clone size are given by that table; D and trimming were obtained from the DNA. Counted in this sample were 120,000 to 150,000 clones; 70% to 80% of them appeared once. Together, the top ten hold around 3.1% of the sample.

The receptor's source is a female donor in good health and CMV-seronegative. In this chain, TRBV15 is recombined with TRBJ2-3; the D region possibly corresponds to TRBD1 (6 bases align). Sequencing was carried out using PBMCs. This receptor carries the CDR3 CATSPRQVLTDTQYF. The DNA is as follows: TGTGCCACCAGCCCCCGACAGGTACTCACAGATACGCAGTATTTT.